This TCR beta chain was identified during a study of blood T cell repertoires in COVID-19. Original analysis: By means of reference gene primer amplification, nucleated cell counts were estimated. Here immunoSEQ multiplex PCR was the method, and the copy in TCRdb shows in-frame clones only, minus some. V and J calls and clone size are those listed in that table; D and trimming were worked out from the DNA. Among about 270,000 clones listed, around 86% were seen once. The receptor was isolated from a human donor in a cohort sampled during active COVID-19. The sample comprised peripheral blood.

CDR3 amino acids: CASSQLADEQYF. As DNA, the CDR3 is TGTGCCAGCAGCCAGCTAGCGGACGAGCAGTACTTC. V is TRBV7-2 and J is TRBJ2-7, with TRBD2 matching 7 bases. This CDR3 has 12 residues. V was pared by 5 bases and J by 5 bases, with 3 bases of the junction left unmatched. Germline CDR1 reads SGHTA; CDR2 reads FQGNSA.